The entry below describes one T cell receptor beta chain. Germline V gives CDR1 MNHEY, CDR2 SMNVEV (reference sequence). V lost 3 bases, J lost 2 bases, and 7 bases stayed unmatched. The CDR3 has 16 residues. The data originate from a study of blood T cell repertoires in COVID-19. Looking at the study overall: Nucleic acid was either cDNA or gDNA, and it came from T cells, B-cell-depleted T cells, or PBMCs.

Here immunoSEQ multiplex PCR was the method, and the copy in TCRdb shows in-frame clones only, minus some. The table includes fewer than 250,000 clones, 83% detected once. Residents of about 25 US areas, aged about 18 to 95 years, made up the participants. Clinical history reported by participants formed the basis on which cohorts were assigned. The chain uses TRBV27 and TRBJ2-3; 8 bases are a match to TRBD2. The receptor was derived from a woman in her forties who had been exposed to COVID-19. The sample comprised PBMCs or T cells enriched from blood (not recorded which). The CDR3 sequence: CASSFAGSGDTDTQYF. CDR3 sequence (DNA): TGTGCCAGCAGTTTTGCTGGTAGCGGGGACACAGATACGCAGTATTTT.